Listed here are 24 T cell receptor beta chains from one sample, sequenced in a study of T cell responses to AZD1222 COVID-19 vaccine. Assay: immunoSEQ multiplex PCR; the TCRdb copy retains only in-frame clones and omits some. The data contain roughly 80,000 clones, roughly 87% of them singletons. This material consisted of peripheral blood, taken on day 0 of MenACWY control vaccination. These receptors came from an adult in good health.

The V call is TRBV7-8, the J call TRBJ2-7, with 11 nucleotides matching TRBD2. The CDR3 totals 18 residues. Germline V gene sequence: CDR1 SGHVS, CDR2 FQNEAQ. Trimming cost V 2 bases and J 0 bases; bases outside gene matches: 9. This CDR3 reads CASSLRASTSGDSYEQYF. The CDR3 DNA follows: TGTGCCAGCAGCTTACGGGCATCGACTAGCGGGGACTCCTACGAGCAGTACTTC.

The CDR3 nucleotides are TGTGCCAGCAGACCGGGACTAGCTATTGGGGAAGAGACCCAGTACTTC. Protein sequence: CASRPGLAIGEETQYF. The chain joins TRBV27 to TRBJ2-5; 9 bases agree with TRBD2. From germline, CDR1 is MNHEY and CDR2 SMNVEV (reference sequence). The V gene end was trimmed by 6 bases and the J gene end by 3 bases; junction bases not matched to a gene: 11. This CDR3 spans 16 amino acids.

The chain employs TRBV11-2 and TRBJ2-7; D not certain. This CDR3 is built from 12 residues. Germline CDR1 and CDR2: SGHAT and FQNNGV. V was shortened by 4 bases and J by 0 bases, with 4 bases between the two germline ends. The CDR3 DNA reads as TGTGCCAGCAGCTCCCCCTCCTACGAGCAGTACTTC. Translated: CASSSPSYEQYF.

In DNA form, the CDR3 reads TGTGCCAGCAGCGAAACAGGGTTGGTTCAGCCCCAGCATTTT. It is translated as CASSETGLVQPQHF. V gene TRBV16 combines with J gene TRBJ1-5; D might be TRBD1 (6 bases). The CDR3 is 14 amino acids. The V and J ends lost 5 bases and 6 bases respectively, with 14 bases between them. The germline V gene has CDR1 KGHSY and CDR2 FQNENV.

CDR3 region: CASSADHKLGNSPLHF. The CDR3, as DNA: TGTGCCAGCAGCGCCGATCACAAGTTGGGCAATTCACCCCTCCACTTT. The J gene is TRBJ1-6, the V gene TRBV9; D is uncertain. The CDR3 length is 16 residues. Germline assignment: CDR1 SGDLS and CDR2 YYNGEE. V lost 3 bases to trimming and J lost 7 bases, with 17 bases between them.

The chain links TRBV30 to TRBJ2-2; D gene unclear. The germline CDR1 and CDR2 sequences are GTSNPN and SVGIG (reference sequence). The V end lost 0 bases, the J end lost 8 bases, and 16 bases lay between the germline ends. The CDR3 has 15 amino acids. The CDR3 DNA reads TGTGCCTGGAGTGTTTCTTTGAGTTGGCCTGGGGAGCTGTTTTTT. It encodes CAWSVSLSWPGELFF. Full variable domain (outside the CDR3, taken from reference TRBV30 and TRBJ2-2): SQTIHQWPATLVQPVGSPLSLECTVEGTSNPNLYWYRQAAGRGLQLLFYSVGIGQISSEVPQNLSASRPQDRQFILSSKKLLLSDSGFYLCAWSVSLSWPGELFFGEGSRLTVL.

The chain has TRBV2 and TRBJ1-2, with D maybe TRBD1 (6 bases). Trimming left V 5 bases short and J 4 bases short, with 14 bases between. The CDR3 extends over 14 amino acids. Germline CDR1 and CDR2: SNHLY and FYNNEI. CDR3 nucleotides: TGTGCCAGCAGTCAATCCGGGACAACCTATGGCTACACCTTC. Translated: CASSQSGTTYGYTF.

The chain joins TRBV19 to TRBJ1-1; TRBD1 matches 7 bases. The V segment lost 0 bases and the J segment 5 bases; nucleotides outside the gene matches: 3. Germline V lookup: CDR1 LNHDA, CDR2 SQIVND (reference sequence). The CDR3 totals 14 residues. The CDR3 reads CASSIERGRTEAFF. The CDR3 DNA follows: TGTGCCAGTAGTATAGAGAGGGGGCGAACTGAAGCTTTCTTT.

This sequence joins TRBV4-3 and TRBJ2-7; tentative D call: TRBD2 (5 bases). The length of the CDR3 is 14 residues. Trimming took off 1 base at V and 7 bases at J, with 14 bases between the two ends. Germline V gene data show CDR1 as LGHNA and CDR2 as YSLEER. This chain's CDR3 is CASSQGSGSGEQYF. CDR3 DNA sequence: TGCGCCAGCAGCCAAGGGTCCGGATCGGGGGAGCAGTACTTC.

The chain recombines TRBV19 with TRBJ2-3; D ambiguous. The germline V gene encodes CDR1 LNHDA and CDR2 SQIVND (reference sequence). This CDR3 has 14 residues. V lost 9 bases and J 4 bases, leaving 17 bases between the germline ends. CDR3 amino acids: CARSPVTGSDTQYF. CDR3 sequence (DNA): TGTGCCAGATCGCCGGTTACTGGCTCAGATACGCAGTATTTT.

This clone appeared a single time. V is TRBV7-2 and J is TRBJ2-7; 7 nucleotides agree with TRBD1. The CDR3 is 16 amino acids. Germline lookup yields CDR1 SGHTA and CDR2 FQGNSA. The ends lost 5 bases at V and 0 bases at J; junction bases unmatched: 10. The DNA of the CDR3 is TGTGCCAGCAGCCCGGACTCCGGGACAGTCTCCTACGAGCAGTACTTC. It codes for CASSPDSGTVSYEQYF. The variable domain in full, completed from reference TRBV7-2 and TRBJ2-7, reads GAGVSQSPSNKVTEKGKDVELRCDPISGHTALYWYRQSLGQGLEFLIYFQGNSAPDKSGLPSDRFSAERTGGSVSTLTIQRTQQEDSAVYLCASSPDSGTVSYEQYFGPGTRLTVT.

The CDR3 protein is CSASTQANTEAFF. As DNA, the CDR3 is TGCAGTGCTAGTACACAGGCGAACACTGAAGCTTTCTTT. The chain employs TRBV20-1 and TRBJ1-1; D perhaps matches TRBD1 (5 bases). Germline loops: CDR1 DFQATT, CDR2 SNEGSKA (reference sequence). V was shortened by 3 bases and J by 1 base, with 9 bases between the two germline ends. CDR3 length: 13 amino acids.

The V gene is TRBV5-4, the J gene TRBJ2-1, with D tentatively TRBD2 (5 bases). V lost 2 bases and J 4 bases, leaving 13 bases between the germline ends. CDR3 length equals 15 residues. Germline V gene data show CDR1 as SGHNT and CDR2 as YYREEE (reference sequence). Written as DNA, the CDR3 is TGTGCCAGCAGCTTAAGCGGCGGCTCTTACAATGAGCAGTTCTTC. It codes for CASSLSGGSYNEQFF.

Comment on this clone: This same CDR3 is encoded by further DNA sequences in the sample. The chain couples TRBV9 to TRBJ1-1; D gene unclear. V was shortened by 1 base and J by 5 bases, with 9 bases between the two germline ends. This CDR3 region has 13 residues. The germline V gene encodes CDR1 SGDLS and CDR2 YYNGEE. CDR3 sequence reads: CASSVQEGTEAFF. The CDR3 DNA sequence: TGTGCCAGCAGCGTACAAGAAGGAACTGAAGCTTTCTTT. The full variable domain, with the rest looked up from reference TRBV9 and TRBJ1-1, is DSGVTQTPKHLITATGQRVTLRCSPRSGDLSVYWYQQSLDQGLQFLIQYYNGEERAKGNILERFSAQQFPDLHSELNLSSLELGDSALYFCASSVQEGTEAFFGQGTRLTVV.

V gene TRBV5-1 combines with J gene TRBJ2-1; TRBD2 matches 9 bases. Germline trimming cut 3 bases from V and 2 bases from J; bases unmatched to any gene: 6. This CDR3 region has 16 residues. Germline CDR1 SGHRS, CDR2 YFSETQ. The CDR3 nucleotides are TGCGCCAGCAGCTGGTTAGCGGGGGACGCCTACAATGAGCAGTTCTTC. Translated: CASSWLAGDAYNEQFF. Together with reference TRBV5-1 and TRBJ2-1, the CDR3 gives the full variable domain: KAGVTQTPRYLIKTRGQQVTLSCSPISGHRSVSWYQQTPGQGLQFLFEYFSETQRNKGNFPGRFSGRQFSNSRSEMNVSTLELGDSALYLCASSWLAGDAYNEQFFGPGTRLTVL.

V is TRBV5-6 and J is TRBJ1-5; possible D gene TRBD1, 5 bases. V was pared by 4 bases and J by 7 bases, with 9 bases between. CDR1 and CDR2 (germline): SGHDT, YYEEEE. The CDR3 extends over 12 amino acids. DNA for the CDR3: TGTGCCAGCAGCCTAGGACAACAGCCCCAGCATTTT. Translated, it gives CASSLGQQPQHF.

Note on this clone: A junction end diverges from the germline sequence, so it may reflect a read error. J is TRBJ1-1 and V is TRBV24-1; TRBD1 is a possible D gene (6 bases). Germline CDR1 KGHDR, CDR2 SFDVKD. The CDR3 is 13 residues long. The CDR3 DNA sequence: TGTGCCACCAGTGATCGGGACAACAGTGAAGCTTTCTTT. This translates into CATSDRDNSEAFF.

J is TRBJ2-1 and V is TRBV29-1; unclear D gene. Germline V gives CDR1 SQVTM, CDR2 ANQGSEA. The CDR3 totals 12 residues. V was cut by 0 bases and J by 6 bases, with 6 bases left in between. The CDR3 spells CSVEEMGNEQFF. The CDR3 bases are TGCAGCGTTGAAGAAATGGGCAATGAGCAGTTCTTC.

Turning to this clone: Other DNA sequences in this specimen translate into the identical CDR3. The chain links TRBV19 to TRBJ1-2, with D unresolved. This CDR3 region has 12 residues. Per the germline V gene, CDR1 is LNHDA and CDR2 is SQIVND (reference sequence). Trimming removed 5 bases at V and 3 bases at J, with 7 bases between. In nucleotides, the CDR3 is TGTGCCAGTAGTTATTCGGACTATGGCTACACCTTC. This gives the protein CASSYSDYGYTF.

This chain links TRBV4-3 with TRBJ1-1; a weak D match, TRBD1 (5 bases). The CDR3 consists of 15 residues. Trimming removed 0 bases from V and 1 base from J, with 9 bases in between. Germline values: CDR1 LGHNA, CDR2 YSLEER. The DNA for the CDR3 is TGCGCCAGCAGCCAAGATAGGGGTGCGAACACTGAAGCTTTCTTT. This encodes CASSQDRGANTEAFF.

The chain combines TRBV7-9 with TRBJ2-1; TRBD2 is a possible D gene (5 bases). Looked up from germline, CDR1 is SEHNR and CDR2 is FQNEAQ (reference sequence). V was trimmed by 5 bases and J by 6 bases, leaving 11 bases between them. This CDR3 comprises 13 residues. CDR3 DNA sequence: TGTGCCAGCAGCCCACCGGGGTCCAATGAGCAGTTCTTC. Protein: CASSPPGSNEQFF.

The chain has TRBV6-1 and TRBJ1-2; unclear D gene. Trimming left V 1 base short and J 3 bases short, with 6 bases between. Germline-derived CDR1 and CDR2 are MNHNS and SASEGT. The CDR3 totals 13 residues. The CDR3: CASSEEAHYGYTF. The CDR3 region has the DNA TGTGCCAGCAGTGAAGAGGCCCACTATGGCTACACCTTC.

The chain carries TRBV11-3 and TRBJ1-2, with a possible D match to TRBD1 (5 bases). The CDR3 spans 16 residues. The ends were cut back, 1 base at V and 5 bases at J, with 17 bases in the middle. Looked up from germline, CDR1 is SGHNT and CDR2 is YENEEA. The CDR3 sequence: CASSLGGTAQPYGYTF. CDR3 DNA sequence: TGTGCCAGCAGCTTAGGAGGGACCGCACAACCTTATGGCTACACCTTC.

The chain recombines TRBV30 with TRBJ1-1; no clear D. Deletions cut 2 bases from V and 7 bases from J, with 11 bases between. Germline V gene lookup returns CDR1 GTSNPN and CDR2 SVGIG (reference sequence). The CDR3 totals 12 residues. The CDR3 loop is CAWSRAESEAFF. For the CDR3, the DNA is TGTGCCTGGAGTCGGGCAGAGAGTGAAGCTTTCTTT.